Each of the 13 T cell receptor beta chains below was sequenced from the same sample in a study of STAT5B mutations in CD4+ large granular lymphocyte leukemia. Clones were sequenced by immunoSEQ multiplex PCR, and TCRdb holds only the in-frame ones, with some missing. The data show about 22,000 clones, with 82% seen just once and under 10% held by the top ten. The sample consisted of CD4+ T cells from blood buffy coats. All receptors derive from a human donor in good health.

This sequence joins TRBV7-9 and TRBJ1-2; no definite D call. Trimming left V 8 bases short and J 8 bases short, with 15 bases between. The CDR3 runs to 12 residues. Looked up from germline, CDR1 is SEHNR and CDR2 is FQNEAQ (reference sequence). The DNA for the CDR3 is TGTGCCAGCGGCTGGGTAGGAGAAGGCTACACCTTC. As protein: CASGWVGEGYTF.

The J gene is TRBJ2-1, the V gene TRBV9; the match to TRBD2 covers 11 bases. This CDR3 region has 16 residues. Germline V lookup: CDR1 SGDLS, CDR2 YYNGEE. Trimming removed 0 bases from V and 6 bases from J; junction bases left unmatched: 5. CDR3 protein: CASSVGGTSGGNEQFF. CDR3 bases: TGTGCCAGCAGCGTAGGAGGGACTAGCGGAGGCAATGAGCAGTTCTTC.

This clone came up a few times. This sequence joins TRBV5-1 and TRBJ1-1; D unclear. Trimming took 1 base from V and 1 from J, leaving 11 bases between them. The CDR3 is made up of 15 amino acids. CDR1 and CDR2 from the germline V gene are SGHRS and YFSETQ. Here the CDR3 DNA reads TGCGCCAGCAGCTTGACCAGGACGGGGAACACTGAAGCTTTCTTT. Translation gives CASSLTRTGNTEAFF.

This clone was seen more than once but under ten times. The chain carries TRBV5-1 and TRBJ2-2; unclear D gene. This CDR3 has 12 amino acids. V was trimmed by 6 bases and J by 7 bases, leaving 10 bases between them. From germline, CDR1 is SGHRS and CDR2 YFSETQ. Written as DNA, the CDR3 is TGCGCCAGCACCCTCGGTGGCGGGGAGCTGTTTTTT. Its translation is CASTLGGGELFF.

The gene calls are TRBV5-1 and TRBJ2-2, with TRBD1 matching 7 bases. J lost 0 bases, V lost 3 bases, and 5 bases had no gene match. Per germline, CDR1 SGHRS and CDR2 YFSETQ. This CDR3 spans 16 amino acids. The CDR3 reads CASSSGQTSNTGELFF. The DNA for the CDR3 is TGCGCCAGCAGCTCGGGACAGACCTCGAACACCGGGGAGCTGTTTTTT.

The J gene is TRBJ1-5, the V gene TRBV7-8; D is uncertain. The CDR3 is made up of 16 amino acids. The V end was cut by 5 bases, the J end by 0 bases, with 14 bases between. The germline gives CDR1 SGHVS, CDR2 FQNEAQ. The CDR3 is CASSKRSGYSNQPQHF. CDR3 bases: TGTGCCAGCAGCAAGCGATCAGGCTATAGCAATCAGCCCCAGCATTTT.

The chain uses TRBV6-5 and TRBJ1-3; 10 bases match TRBD1. CDR1 is MNHEY, CDR2 SVGAGI, per germline. This CDR3 region has 15 residues. V shed 6 bases and J 2 bases; nucleotides not matched to a gene: 4. The CDR3 region has the DNA TGTGCCAGCAGACGGGACAGGGGCCCTGGAAACACCATATATTTT. Encoded protein: CASRRDRGPGNTIYF.

The chain joins TRBV19 to TRBJ2-7, with TRBD2 identical over 7 bases. From germline, CDR1 is LNHDA and CDR2 SQIVND (reference sequence). CDR3 size: 15 residues. After removal of 5 bases from V and 4 bases from J, the junction contained 11 bases not matched to a gene. CDR3 loop: CASSSTMLGGYEQYF. CDR3 nucleotides: TGTGCCAGTAGTTCAACTATGCTCGGGGGGTACGAGCAGTACTTC.

The chain joins TRBV11-2 to TRBJ2-7, with D unresolved. The CDR3 has 14 residues. CDR1 is SGHAT and CDR2 is FQNNGV in the germline V gene. V was trimmed by 5 bases and J by 0 bases, leaving 11 bases between them. The CDR3 reads CASSLWVTSYEQYF. The CDR3 bases are TGTGCCAGCAGCCTCTGGGTCACCTCCTACGAGCAGTACTTC.

V usage is TRBV18 and J usage is TRBJ2-5; 7 bases line up with TRBD2. After removal of 2 bases from V and 7 bases from J, the junction contained 7 bases not matched to a gene. CDR1 is KGHSH, CDR2 LQKENI, per germline. There are 14 residues in the CDR3. Here the CDR3 reads CASSPNGGSPTQYF. The DNA for the CDR3 is TGTGCCAGCTCACCAAACGGGGGGTCACCGACCCAGTACTTC.

The chain carries TRBV19 and TRBJ1-1; D is undetermined. Trimming left V 3 bases short and J 1 base short, with 12 bases between. The CDR3 length is 15 residues. CDR1 LNHDA and CDR2 SQIVND come from the germline V gene (reference sequence). The CDR3 reads CASSIGGVANTEAFF. The CDR3 bases are TGTGCCAGTAGTATTGGCGGGGTGGCGAACACTGAAGCTTTCTTT.

V and J are TRBV18 and TRBJ2-6; perhaps TRBD1 as D (6 bases). V was trimmed by 4 bases and J by 3 bases, leaving 13 bases between them. The CDR3 is 16 residues long. Germline values: CDR1 KGHSH, CDR2 LQKENI. Written as DNA, the CDR3 is TGTGCCAGCTCACGTACAGGGATCTTTGGGGCCAACGTCCTGACTTTC. This codes for CASSRTGIFGANVLTF. The variable domain in full, completed from reference TRBV18 and TRBJ2-6, reads NAGVMQNPRHLVRRRGQEARLRCSPMKGHSHVYWYRQLPEEGLKFMVYLQKENIIDESGMPKERFSAEFPKEGPSILRIQQVVRGDSAAYFCASSRTGIFGANVLTFGAGSRLTVL.

The rearrangement links TRBV29-1 to TRBJ2-6; the D call may be TRBD1 or TRBD2 (5 bases each). This CDR3 has 15 residues. V dropped 1 base and J dropped 0 bases, with 7 bases sitting between them. Per germline, CDR1 SQVTM and CDR2 ANQGSEA. CDR3 nucleotides: TGCAGCGTTGAAGGGGGGAGCTCTGGGGCCAACGTCCTGACTTTC. This translates into CSVEGGSSGANVLTF.